The text below deals with one TCR beta chain. This record comes from a study of T cell responses to AZD1222 COVID-19 vaccine. Clones were read by immunoSEQ multiplex PCR, and TCRdb kept only the in-frame ones, dropping some. The sample records some 120,000 clones, around 94% being singletons. This CDR3 region has 14 residues. Germline V gives CDR1 DFQATT, CDR2 SNEGSKA (reference sequence). Trimming took 3 bases from V and 6 from J, leaving 17 bases between them. This sample comprised peripheral blood, obtained 28 days after the second AZD1222 dose. This receptor was obtained from an adult who received the AZD1222 COVID-19 vaccine. This chain uses TRBV20-1 with TRBJ1-1; possible D gene TRBD1, 5 bases. The CDR3 sequence is CSASPIGGYAEAFF. CDR3 sequence (DNA): TGCAGTGCTAGTCCAATTGGGGGGTACGCTGAAGCTTTCTTT.